The T cell receptor beta chain described here comes from a study of cytomegalovirus exposure and HLA in healthy donors. Profiled with immunoSEQ multiplex PCR; TCRdb holds only in-frame clones, not every one. The table shows around 300,000 clones, with around 90% occurring only once. General study findings and limits: The classifier reportedly diagnosed cytomegalovirus status with high specificity and sensitivity.

A remark on this clone: Its antigen is not identified. Other DNA sequences from this sample encode an identical CDR3 as well.

Germline V gene data show CDR1 as MDHEN and CDR2 as SYDVKM. CDR3 length equals 11 residues. V was trimmed by 4 bases and J by 4 bases, leaving 5 bases between them. V is TRBV28 and J is TRBJ2-7; D gene unclear. The clonotype originates from a woman in her twenties or thirties in good health and CMV-seropositive. Specimen: PBMCs. The CDR3, as DNA: TGTGCCAGCAGTTCACCTTACGAGCAGTACTTC. Protein: CASSSPYEQYF.